The rows below give T cell receptor beta chains drawn from one sample of a study of monozygotic twins with inflammatory bowel disease. From its re-call of the 5' RACE reads, TCRdb lists each CDR3 protein once, without DNA. In total, the table holds more than 350,000 distinct CDR3 sequences. The sequenced sample was blood. The receptors stem from a human donor with ulcerative colitis or Crohn's disease, or a healthy co-twin of an affected twin (not recorded which). Each CDR3 is given with its conserved first and last residue.

TRBJ2-2 13 TRBV7-9 CASSPQIQGQLFF
TRBJ2-7 15 TRBV6-2/TRBV6-3 CASSYGGTASYEQYF
TRBJ2-5 15 TRBV21-1 CASSKDTRTGRTQYF
TRBJ2-1 14 TRBV5-1 CASSLLTFPGEQFF
TRBJ2-4 13 TRBV12-3/TRBV12-4 CASSWGLLAGEYF
TRBJ1-1 15 TRBV2 CASLPRDRANTEAFF
TRBJ1-1 15 TRBV2 CASSPGGRLNTEAFF
TRBJ1-5 15 TRBV7-8 CASSLAAGGNQPQHF
TRBJ2-2 15 TRBV28 CASRSTGGLTGELFF
TRBJ2-1 16 TRBV9 CASSVGVTSGSNEQFF
TRBJ2-2 13 TRBV14 CASSQKITGELFF
TRBJ2-3 14 TRBV6-6 CASSDRVATDTQYF
TRBJ2-5 12 TRBV20-1 CSASGAGETQYF
TRBJ1-2 14 TRBV28 CASSFEGANYGYTF
TRBJ2-1 13 TRBV12-3/TRBV12-4 CASILLGENEQFF
TRBJ1-6 17 TRBV3-1 CASSRIKGPYYNSPLHF
TRBJ2-3 14 TRBV20-1 CSRPGLAGTDTQYF
TRBJ1-1 15 TRBV3-1 CASSQAGAMGTEAFF
TRBJ2-1 16 TRBV28 CASRVSLGSGRNEQFF
TRBJ1-1 15 TRBV9 CASSTRTDPNTEAFF
TRBJ1-5 16 TRBV6-5 CASSYSNMLGNQPQHF
TRBJ1-5 13 TRBV19 CASRTTGDQPQHF
TRBJ1-1 13 TRBV4-1 CASSPRDTDRAFF
TRBJ2-5 15 TRBV3-1 CASQPTSGNQETQYF
TRBJ2-2 15 TRBV7-2 CASSLASQNTGELFF
TRBJ2-2 15 TRBV7-2 CASSLANRRRGELFF
TRBJ1-2 13 TRBV20-1 CSARAAGRGGYTF
TRBJ2-6 15 TRBV6-5 CASSYSSSGANVLTF
TRBJ2-3 15 TRBV5-1 CASSSPEQSTDTQYF
TRBJ1-2 14 TRBV2 CARGGRGEYGGYTF
TRBJ2-1 17 TRBV11-3 CASSLGVAGETYNEQFF
TRBJ2-1 19 TRBV6-5 CASSYLASSRLAALREQFF
TRBJ1-1 13 TRBV20-1 CSARPGQNTEAFF
TRBJ2-1 15 TRBV6-2/TRBV6-3 CASSLTGLDYNEQLF
TRBJ2-3 13 TRBV10-3 CAITAGEGDTQYF
TRBJ2-3 17 TRBV2 CASSEALLSASTDTQYF
TRBJ2-3 13 TRBV11-2 CASSSHFTDTQYF
TRBJ1-2 14 TRBV12-3/TRBV12-4 CASSLQGGGSGYTF
TRBJ2-1 14 TRBV5-1 CASSAGTLRNEQFF
TRBJ1-1 14 TRBV24-1 CATSAGTGNTEAFF
TRBJ2-7 16 TRBV7-2 CASSLHGTVSSYEQYF
TRBJ1-5 13 TRBV20-1 CSAGRSGNQPQHF
TRBJ1-1 14 TRBV5-6 CASSPGSLGTEAFF
TRBJ1-4 13 TRBV28 CASSTRQEEKLFF
TRBJ2-7 14 TRBV6-5 CASSYSRQAYEQYF
TRBJ2-3 16 TRBV7-2 CASSLVSGGAPDTQYF